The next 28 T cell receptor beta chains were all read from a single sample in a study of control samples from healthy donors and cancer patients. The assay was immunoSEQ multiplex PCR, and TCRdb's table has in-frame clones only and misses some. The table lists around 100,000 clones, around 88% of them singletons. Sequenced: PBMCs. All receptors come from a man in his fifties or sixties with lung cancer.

The CDR3 is CASSSGAGETQYF. The CDR3 DNA reads TGCGCCAGCAGCTCTGGAGCTGGAGAGACCCAGTACTTC. V and J are TRBV5-1 and TRBJ2-5; D is uncertain. The germline CDR1 and CDR2 sequences are SGHRS and YFSETQ. The CDR3 covers 13 residues. Trimming shortened V by 3 bases and J by 4 bases, and 10 bases separated the two germline ends.

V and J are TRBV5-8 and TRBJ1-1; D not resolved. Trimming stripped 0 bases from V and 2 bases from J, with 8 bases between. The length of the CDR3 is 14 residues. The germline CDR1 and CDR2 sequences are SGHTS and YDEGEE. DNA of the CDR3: TGTGCCAGCAGCTTGGTGGGATATAACACTGAAGCTTTCTTT. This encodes CASSLVGYNTEAFF.

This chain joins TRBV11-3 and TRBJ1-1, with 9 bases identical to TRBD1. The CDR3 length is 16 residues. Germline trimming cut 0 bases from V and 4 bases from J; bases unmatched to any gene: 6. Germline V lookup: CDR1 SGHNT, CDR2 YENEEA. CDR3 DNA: TGTGCCAGCAGCTTAGATACAGGGGGCGGTAGCACTGAAGCTTTCTTT. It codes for CASSLDTGGGSTEAFF.

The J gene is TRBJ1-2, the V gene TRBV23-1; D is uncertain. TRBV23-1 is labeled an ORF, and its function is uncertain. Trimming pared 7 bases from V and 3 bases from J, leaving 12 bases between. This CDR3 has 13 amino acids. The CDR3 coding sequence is TGCGCCAGCACTACCCCCCAGGACTATGGCTACACCTTC. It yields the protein CASTTPQDYGYTF.

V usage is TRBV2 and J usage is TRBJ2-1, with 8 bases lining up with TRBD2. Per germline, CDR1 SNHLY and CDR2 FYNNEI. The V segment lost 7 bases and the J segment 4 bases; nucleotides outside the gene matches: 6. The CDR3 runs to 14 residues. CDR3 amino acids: CASNRGGSYNEQFF. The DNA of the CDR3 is TGTGCCAGCAATCGGGGGGGTTCATACAATGAGCAGTTCTTC.

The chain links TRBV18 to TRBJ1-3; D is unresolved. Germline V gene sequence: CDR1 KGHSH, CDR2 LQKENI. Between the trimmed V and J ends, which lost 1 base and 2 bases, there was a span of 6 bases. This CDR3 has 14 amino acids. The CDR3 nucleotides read TGTGCCAGCTCACCACAGGGAGCTGGAAACACCATATATTTT. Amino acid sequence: CASSPQGAGNTIYF.

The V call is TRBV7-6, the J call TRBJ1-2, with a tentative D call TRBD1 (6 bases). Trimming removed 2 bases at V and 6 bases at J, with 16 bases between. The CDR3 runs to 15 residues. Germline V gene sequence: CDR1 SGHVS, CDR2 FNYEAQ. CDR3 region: CASSLTPGRGDGYTF. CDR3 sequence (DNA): TGTGCCAGCAGCTTAACCCCCGGCAGGGGAGATGGCTACACCTTC.

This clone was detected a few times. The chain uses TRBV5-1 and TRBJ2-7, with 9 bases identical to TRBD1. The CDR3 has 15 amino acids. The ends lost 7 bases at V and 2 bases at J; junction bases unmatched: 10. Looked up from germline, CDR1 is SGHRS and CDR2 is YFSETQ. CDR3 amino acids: CASRPGTGPTYEQYF. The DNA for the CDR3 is TGCGCCAGCCGCCCCGGGACAGGGCCTACCTACGAGCAGTACTTC.

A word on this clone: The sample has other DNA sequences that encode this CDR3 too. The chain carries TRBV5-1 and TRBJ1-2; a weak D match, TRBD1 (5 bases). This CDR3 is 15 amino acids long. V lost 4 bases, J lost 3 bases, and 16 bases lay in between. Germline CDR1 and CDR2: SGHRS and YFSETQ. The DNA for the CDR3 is TGCGCCAGCAGCCTAGATTCGACAGAATACTATGGCTACACCTTC. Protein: CASSLDSTEYYGYTF.

The DNA for the CDR3 is TGCGCCAGCAGCTTGCAGGACAGGGGCTACGAGCAGTACTTC. Translation gives CASSLQDRGYEQYF. The chain has TRBV5-1 and TRBJ2-7; TRBD1 agrees at 9 bases. After removal of 1 base from V and 3 bases from J, the junction contained 2 bases not matched to a gene. The CDR3 totals 14 residues. CDR1 and CDR2 (germline): SGHRS, YFSETQ.

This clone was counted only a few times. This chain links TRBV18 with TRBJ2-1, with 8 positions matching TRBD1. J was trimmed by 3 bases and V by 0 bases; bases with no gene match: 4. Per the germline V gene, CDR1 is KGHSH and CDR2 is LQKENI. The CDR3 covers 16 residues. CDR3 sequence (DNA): TGTGCCAGCTCACCACCGGGACAGGTTCTCTACAATGAGCAGTTCTTC. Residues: CASSPPGQVLYNEQFF.

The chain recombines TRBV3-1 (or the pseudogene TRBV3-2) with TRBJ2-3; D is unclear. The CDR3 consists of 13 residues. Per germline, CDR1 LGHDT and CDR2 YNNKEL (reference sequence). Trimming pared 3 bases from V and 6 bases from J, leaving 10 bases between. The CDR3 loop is CASSQELWDTQYF. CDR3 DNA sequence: TGTGCCAGCAGCCAGGAACTATGGGATACGCAGTATTTT.

CDR3 in amino acids: CASSARRGQETQYF. In DNA, the CDR3 is TGCGCCAGCAGCGCGAGGAGGGGCCAAGAGACCCAGTACTTC. This chain links TRBV5-1 with TRBJ2-5; possibly TRBD2 for D (6 bases). The CDR3 is made up of 14 amino acids. Germline assignment: CDR1 SGHRS and CDR2 YFSETQ. Trimming removed 4 bases at V and 1 base at J, with 11 bases between. Complete variable domain (other parts from reference TRBV5-1 and TRBJ2-5): KAGVTQTPRYLIKTRGQQVTLSCSPISGHRSVSWYQQTPGQGLQFLFEYFSETQRNKGNFPGRFSGRQFSNSRSEMNVSTLELGDSALYLCASSARRGQETQYFGPGTRLLVL.

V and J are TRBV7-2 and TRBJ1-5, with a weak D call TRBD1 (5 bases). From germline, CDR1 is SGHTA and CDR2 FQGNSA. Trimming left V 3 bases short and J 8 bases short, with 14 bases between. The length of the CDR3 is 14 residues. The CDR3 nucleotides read TGTGCCAGCAGCTTTAGCTGGGGGGTGGAGCCCCAGCATTTT. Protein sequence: CASSFSWGVEPQHF.

The CDR3 reads CSVSKDSGANVLTF. Here the CDR3 DNA reads TGCAGCGTTTCAAAGGACTCTGGGGCCAACGTCCTGACTTTC. This sequence joins TRBV29-1 and TRBJ2-6; D gene uncertain. The germline V and J ends were trimmed by 5 bases and 0 bases, with 8 bases remaining between them. Germline V gene lookup returns CDR1 SQVTM and CDR2 ANQGSEA. This CDR3 spans 14 amino acids. Full variable domain (remainder filled in from reference TRBV29-1 and TRBJ2-6): SAVISQKPSRDICQRGTSLTIQCQVDSQVTMMFWYRQQPGQSLTLIATANQGSEATYESGFVIDKFPISRPNLTFSTLTVSNMSPEDSSIYLCSVSKDSGANVLTFGAGSRLTVL.

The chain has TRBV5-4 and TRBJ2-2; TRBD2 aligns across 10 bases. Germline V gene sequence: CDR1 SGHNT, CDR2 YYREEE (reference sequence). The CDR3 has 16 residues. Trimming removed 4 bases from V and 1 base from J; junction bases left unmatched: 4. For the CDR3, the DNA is TGTGCCAGCAGCCCTGCTAGCGGGGGGAACACCGGGGAGCTGTTTTTT. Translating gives CASSPASGGNTGELFF.

CDR3 sequence (DNA): TGCAGCGTGGAGGGACAGGCCAAAAACATTCAGTACTTC. Translated, it gives CSVEGQAKNIQYF. The V and J genes are TRBV29-1 and TRBJ2-4; a weak D match, TRBD1 (7 bases). The CDR3 has 13 residues. Between the trimmed V and J ends, which lost 6 bases and 1 base, there was a span of 10 bases. Germline V gene lookup returns CDR1 SQVTM and CDR2 ANQGSEA.

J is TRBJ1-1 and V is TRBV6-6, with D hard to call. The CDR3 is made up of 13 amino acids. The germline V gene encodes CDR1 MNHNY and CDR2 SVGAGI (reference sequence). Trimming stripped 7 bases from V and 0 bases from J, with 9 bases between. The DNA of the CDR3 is TGTGCCAGCAAGGTGATGTTGAACACTGAAGCTTTCTTT. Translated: CASKVMLNTEAFF.

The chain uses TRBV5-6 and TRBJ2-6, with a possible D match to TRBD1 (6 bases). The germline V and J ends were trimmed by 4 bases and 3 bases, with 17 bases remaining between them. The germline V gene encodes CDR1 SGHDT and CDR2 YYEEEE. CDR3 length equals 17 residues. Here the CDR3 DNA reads TGTGCCAGCAGCCTCCAACAGGGAATTTATGGGGCCAACGTCCTGACTTTC. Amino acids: CASSLQQGIYGANVLTF.

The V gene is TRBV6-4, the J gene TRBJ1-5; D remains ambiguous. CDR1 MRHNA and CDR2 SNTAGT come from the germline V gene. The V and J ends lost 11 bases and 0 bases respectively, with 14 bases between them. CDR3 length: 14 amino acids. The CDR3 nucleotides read TGTGCCTCCTCGGCGGATTATAGCAATCAGCCCCAGCATTTT. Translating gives CASSADYSNQPQHF.

The CDR3 nucleotides read TGTGCCACCAGGGACTCGGTCACAGATACGCAGTATTTT. This encodes CATRDSVTDTQYF. The chain employs TRBV24-1 and TRBJ2-3; D is possibly TRBD2 (5 bases). The V gene's germline CDR1 is KGHDR and CDR2 SFDVKD. Trimming took off 7 bases at V and 2 bases at J, with 9 bases between the two ends. The CDR3 length is 13 residues.

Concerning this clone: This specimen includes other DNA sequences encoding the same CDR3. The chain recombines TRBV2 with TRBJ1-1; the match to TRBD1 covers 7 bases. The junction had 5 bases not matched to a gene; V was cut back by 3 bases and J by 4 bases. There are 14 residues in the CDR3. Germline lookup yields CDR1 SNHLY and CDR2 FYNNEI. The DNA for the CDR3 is TGTGCCAGCAGTGAGGAAACAGGGGCCACTGAAGCTTTCTTT. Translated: CASSEETGATEAFF.

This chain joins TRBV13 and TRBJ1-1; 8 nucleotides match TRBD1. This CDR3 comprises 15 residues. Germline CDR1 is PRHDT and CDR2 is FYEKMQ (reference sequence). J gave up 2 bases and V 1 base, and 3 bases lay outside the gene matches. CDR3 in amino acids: CASSLVGQVNTEAFF. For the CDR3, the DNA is TGTGCCAGCAGCTTAGTGGGACAGGTAAACACTGAAGCTTTCTTT. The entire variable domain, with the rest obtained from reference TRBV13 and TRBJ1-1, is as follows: AAGVIQSPRHLIKEKRETATLKCYPIPRHDTVYWYQQGPGQDPQFLISFYEKMQSDKGSIPDRFSAQQFSDYHSELNMSSLELGDSALYFCASSLVGQVNTEAFFGQGTRLTVV.

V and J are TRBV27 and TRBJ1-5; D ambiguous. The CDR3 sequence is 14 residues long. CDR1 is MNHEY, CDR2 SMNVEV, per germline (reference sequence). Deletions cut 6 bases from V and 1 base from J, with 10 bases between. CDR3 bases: TGTGCCAGCAGGGCAGGTGGGAGCAATCAGCCCCAGCATTTT. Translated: CASRAGGSNQPQHF.

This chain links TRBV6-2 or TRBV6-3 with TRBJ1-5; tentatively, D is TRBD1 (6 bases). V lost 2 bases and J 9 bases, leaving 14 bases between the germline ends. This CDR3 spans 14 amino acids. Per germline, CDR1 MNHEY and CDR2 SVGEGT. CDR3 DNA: TGTGCCAGCAGTTACAGGACAGTTCCAACGCCCCAGCATTTT. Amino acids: CASSYRTVPTPQHF.

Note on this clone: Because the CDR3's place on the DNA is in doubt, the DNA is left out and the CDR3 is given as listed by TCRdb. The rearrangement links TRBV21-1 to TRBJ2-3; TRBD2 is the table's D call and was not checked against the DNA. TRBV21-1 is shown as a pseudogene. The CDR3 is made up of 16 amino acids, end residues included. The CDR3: CASSKGVGGGTDTQYF.

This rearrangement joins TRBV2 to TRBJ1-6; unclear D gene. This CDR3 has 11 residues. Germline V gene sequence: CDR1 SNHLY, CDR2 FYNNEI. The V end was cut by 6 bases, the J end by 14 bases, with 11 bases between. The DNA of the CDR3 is TGTGCCAGCAGCCTATCGGGAACCCTCCACTTT. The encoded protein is CASSLSGTLHF.

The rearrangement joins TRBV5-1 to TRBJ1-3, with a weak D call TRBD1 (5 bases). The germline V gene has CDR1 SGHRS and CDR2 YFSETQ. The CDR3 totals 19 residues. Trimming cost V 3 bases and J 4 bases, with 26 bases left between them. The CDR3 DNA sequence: TGCGCCAGCAGCTGGGACTCCTTGGGGCAGCTTAGTACGGGAAACACCATATATTTT. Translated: CASSWDSLGQLSTGNTIYF.